One sample yielded the 2 T cell receptor beta chains listed below, sequenced in a study of T cells in Graves' hyperthyroidism and ophthalmopathy. RNA transcripts yielded amplified TCR beta CDR3 regions. A first-round RT-PCR of the TCR CDR3 used the HTBI primer set. TCRdb ran MiXCR on the multiplex PCR reads and lists one entry per CDR3 protein. The sample lists 400,000 or so distinct CDR3 sequences, approximately 16% occurring once. The sample taken for sequencing was blood. The receptors stem from a woman aged 60-70 years with Graves' ophthalmopathy.

V usage is TRBV9 and J usage is TRBJ1-3, with 7 bases identical to TRBD1. Germline values: CDR1 SGDLS, CDR2 YYNGEE. V lost 3 bases and J lost 4; bases outside the gene matches: 7. CDR3 size: 15 residues. CDR3 in DNA: TGTGCCAGCAGCGCCGGGACAGTTTCCGGAAACACCATATATTTT. It is translated as CASSAGTVSGNTIYF.

The chain carries TRBV11-2 and TRBJ2-5, with no clear D. V was pared by 10 bases and J by 5 bases, with 14 bases between. There are 12 residues in the CDR3. The germline CDR1 and CDR2 sequences are SGHAT and FQNNGV. CDR3 residues: CAISDRSETQYF. As DNA, the CDR3 is TGTGCCATCAGTGATAGAAGTGAGACCCAGTACTTC.